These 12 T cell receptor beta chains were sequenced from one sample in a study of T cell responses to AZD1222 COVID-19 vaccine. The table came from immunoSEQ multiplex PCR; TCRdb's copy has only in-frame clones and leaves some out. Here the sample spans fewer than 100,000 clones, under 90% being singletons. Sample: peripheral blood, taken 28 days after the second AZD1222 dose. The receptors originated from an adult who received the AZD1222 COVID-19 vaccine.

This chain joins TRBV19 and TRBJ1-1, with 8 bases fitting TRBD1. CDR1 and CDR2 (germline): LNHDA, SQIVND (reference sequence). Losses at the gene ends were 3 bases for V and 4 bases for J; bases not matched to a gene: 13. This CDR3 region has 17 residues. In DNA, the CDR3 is TGTGCCAGTAGTATCGCGGGCAGGGGGCGCGTCGGCACTGAAGCTTTCTTT. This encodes CASSIAGRGRVGTEAFF.

This CDR3 is CASSVAEGLNTEAFF. The CDR3, as DNA: TGTGCCAGCAGCGTAGCTGAGGGCTTGAACACTGAAGCTTTCTTT. The V and J genes are TRBV9 and TRBJ1-1; D gene unclear. Per germline, CDR1 SGDLS and CDR2 YYNGEE. V was clipped by 0 bases and J by 0 bases, with 9 bases between them. The CDR3 contains 15 residues.

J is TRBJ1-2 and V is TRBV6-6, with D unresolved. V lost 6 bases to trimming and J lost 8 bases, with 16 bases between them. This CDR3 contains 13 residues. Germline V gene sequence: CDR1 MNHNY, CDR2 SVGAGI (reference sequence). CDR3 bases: TGTGCCAGCAGCTACCGGTCGACCCCAGGCTACACCTTC. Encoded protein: CASSYRSTPGYTF.

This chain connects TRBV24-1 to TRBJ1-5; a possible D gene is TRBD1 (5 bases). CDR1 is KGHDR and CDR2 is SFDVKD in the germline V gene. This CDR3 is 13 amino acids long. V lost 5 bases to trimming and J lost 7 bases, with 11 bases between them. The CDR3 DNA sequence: TGTGCCACCAGTGGGGGGGGTCGGCAGCCCCAGCATTTT. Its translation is CATSGGGRQPQHF.

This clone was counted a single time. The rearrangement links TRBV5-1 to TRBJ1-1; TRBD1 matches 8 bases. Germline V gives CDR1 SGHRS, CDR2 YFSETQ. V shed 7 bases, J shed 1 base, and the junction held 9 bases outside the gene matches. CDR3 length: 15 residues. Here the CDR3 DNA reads TGCGCCAGCGGGCTAGACAGGGGAGCGAACACTGAAGCTTTCTTT. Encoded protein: CASGLDRGANTEAFF.

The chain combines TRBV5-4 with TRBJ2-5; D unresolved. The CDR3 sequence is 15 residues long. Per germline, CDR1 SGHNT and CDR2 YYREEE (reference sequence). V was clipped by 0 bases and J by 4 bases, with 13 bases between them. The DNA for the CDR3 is TGTGCCAGCAGCTTGGAAGGGCCGGGTATAGAGACCCAGTACTTC. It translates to CASSLEGPGIETQYF. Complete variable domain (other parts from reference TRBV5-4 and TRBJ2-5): ETGVTQSPTHLIKTRGQQVTLRCSSQSGHNTVSWYQQALGQGPQFIFQYYREEENGRGNFPPRFSGLQFPNYSSELNVNALELDDSALYLCASSLEGPGIETQYFGPGTRLLVL.

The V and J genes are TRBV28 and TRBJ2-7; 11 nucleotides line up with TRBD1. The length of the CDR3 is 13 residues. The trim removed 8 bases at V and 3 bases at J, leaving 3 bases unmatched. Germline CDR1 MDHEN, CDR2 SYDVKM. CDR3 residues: CASWDRGDYEQYF. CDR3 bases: TGTGCCAGCTGGGACAGGGGGGACTACGAGCAGTACTTC.

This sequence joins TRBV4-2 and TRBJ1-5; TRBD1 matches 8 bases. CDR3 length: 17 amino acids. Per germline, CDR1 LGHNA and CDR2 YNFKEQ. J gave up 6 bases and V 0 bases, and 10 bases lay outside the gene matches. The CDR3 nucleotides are TGTGCCAGCAGCCAAGATAATGGGCAGGGGGCCGGTCAGCCCCAGCATTTT. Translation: CASSQDNGQGAGQPQHF.

The CDR3 DNA is TGCGCCAGCAGCCCGAACCCCGGGACAGGGGACACTGAAGCTTTCTTT. Its protein is CASSPNPGTGDTEAFF. This chain uses TRBV5-1 with TRBJ1-1; TRBD1 matches at 10 bases. The ends lost 4 bases at V and 3 bases at J; junction bases unmatched: 9. CDR1 is SGHRS, CDR2 YFSETQ, per germline. This CDR3 contains 16 residues.

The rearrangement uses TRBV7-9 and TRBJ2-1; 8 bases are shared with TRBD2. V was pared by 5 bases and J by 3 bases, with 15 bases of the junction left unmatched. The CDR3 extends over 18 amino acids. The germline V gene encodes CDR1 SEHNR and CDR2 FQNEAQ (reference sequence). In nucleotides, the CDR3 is TGTGCCAGCAGCCCGCCCCCTAGACGAGCGGGGGACTACAATGAGCAGTTCTTC. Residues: CASSPPPRRAGDYNEQFF.

The CDR3 is CASSQVGIRMNTEAFF. CDR3 coding DNA: TGCGCCAGCAGCCAAGTGGGAATTCGCATGAACACTGAAGCTTTCTTT. The chain uses TRBV4-1 and TRBJ1-1; D unresolved. The CDR3 is 16 amino acids. CDR1 is MGHRA, CDR2 YSYEKL, per germline. Trimming removed 1 base from V and 0 bases from J, with 12 bases in between.

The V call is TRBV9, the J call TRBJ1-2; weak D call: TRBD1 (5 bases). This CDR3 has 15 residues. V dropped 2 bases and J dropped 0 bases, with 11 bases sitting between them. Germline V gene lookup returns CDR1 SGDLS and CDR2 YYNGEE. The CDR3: CASSVGGTTNYGYTF. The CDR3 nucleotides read TGTGCCAGCAGCGTGGGGGGGACCACTAACTATGGCTACACCTTC.